The 20 T cell receptor beta chains in this list originate from one sample, sequenced in a study of blood T cell repertoires in COVID-19. TCRdb keeps only in-frame clones here, not all; method: immunoSEQ multiplex PCR. Here the sample spans roughly 290,000 clones, around 89% being singletons. Material for sequencing was peripheral blood. All receptors derive from a man aged 25 to 40 with acute or convalescent COVID-19.

The V gene is TRBV7-9, the J gene TRBJ1-4; D may be TRBD1 (5 bases). The CDR3 is 15 amino acids. V gave up 5 bases and J gave up 7 bases, with 17 bases separating them. Looked up from germline, CDR1 is SEHNR and CDR2 is FQNEAQ (reference sequence). CDR3 nucleotide sequence: TGTGCCAGCAGCGGGCAGGGCTCACTCGGTGAAAAACTGTTTTTT. Amino acid sequence: CASSGQGSLGEKLFF.

The genes are TRBV28 and TRBJ1-2; 7 bases map to TRBD1. CDR3 size: 16 residues. CDR1 is MDHEN and CDR2 is SYDVKM in the germline V gene. V lost 2 bases, J lost 3 bases, and 9 bases stayed unmatched. The CDR3 nucleotides are TGTGCCAGCAGTTTAGACCCAGGGGGGTATTACTATGGCTACACCTTC. Translation: CASSLDPGGYYYGYTF.

The chain is built from TRBV9 and TRBJ1-4; D may be TRBD1 (6 bases). This CDR3 is 15 amino acids long. Germline CDR1 SGDLS, CDR2 YYNGEE. The ends were cut back, 4 bases at V and 4 bases at J, with 14 bases in the middle. The DNA for the CDR3 is TGTGCCAGCAGCCCCCTGGACAGCCATAATGAAAAACTGTTTTTT. This sequence encodes CASSPLDSHNEKLFF.

V gene TRBV5-1 combines with J gene TRBJ2-1; D is unclear. The ends were cut back, 4 bases at V and 6 bases at J, with 11 bases in the middle. CDR1 SGHRS and CDR2 YFSETQ come from the germline V gene. The CDR3 is 13 amino acids. CDR3: CASSEERANEQFF. In DNA form, the CDR3 reads TGCGCCAGCAGCGAGGAACGAGCCAATGAGCAGTTCTTC.

The gene calls are TRBV6-2 or TRBV6-3 and TRBJ2-1; D perhaps matches TRBD2 (5 bases). The germline V gene has CDR1 MNHEY and CDR2 SVGEGT. Trimming left V 7 bases short and J 0 bases short, with 13 bases between. This CDR3 contains 15 residues. The CDR3 sequence: CASIPGLRSYNEQFF. CDR3 in DNA: TGTGCCAGCATCCCCGGACTCCGCTCCTACAATGAGCAGTTCTTC.

This chain links TRBV6-5 with TRBJ1-5, with D hard to call. Germline loops: CDR1 MNHEY, CDR2 SVGAGI. The ends were cut back, 7 bases at V and 2 bases at J, with 12 bases in the middle. The CDR3 covers 14 residues. The CDR3 spells CASNEEDGNQPQHF. The DNA of the CDR3 is TGTGCCAGCAACGAGGAGGACGGCAATCAGCCCCAGCATTTT.

The CDR3 sequence: CASSLWGGSADTQYF. The CDR3 bases are TGTGCCAGCAGCTTATGGGGCGGGAGCGCAGATACGCAGTATTTT. The rearrangement uses TRBV7-3 and TRBJ2-3; 7 positions agree with TRBD2. Germline CDR1 SGHTA, CDR2 FQGTGA. Trimming removed 2 bases from V and 4 bases from J; junction bases left unmatched: 6. This CDR3 contains 15 residues. The full variable domain, with the rest looked up from reference TRBV7-3 and TRBJ2-3, is GAGVSQTPSNKVTEKGKYVELRCDPISGHTALYWYRQSLGQGPEFLIYFQGTGAADDSGLPNDRFFAVRPEGSVSTLKIQRTERGDSAVYLCASSLWGGSADTQYFGPGTRLTVL.

This rearrangement joins TRBV28 to TRBJ2-1, with 9 bases fitting TRBD1. V dropped 3 bases and J dropped 6; count of bases not matched to a gene: 6. CDR1 is MDHEN and CDR2 is SYDVKM in the germline V gene. The CDR3 contains 15 residues. CDR3 DNA sequence: TGTGCCAGCAGTTTCCGGGACAGGGTGTCCAATGAGCAGTTCTTC. Its protein product is CASSFRDRVSNEQFF.

The chain uses TRBV10-1 and TRBJ1-6; TRBD1 is a possible D gene (5 bases). Deletions cut 6 bases from V and 8 bases from J, with 11 bases between. In germline, CDR1 is WNHNN, CDR2 SYGVQD (reference sequence). The length of the CDR3 is 13 residues. DNA for the CDR3: TGCGCCAGCAGCCGGGCCAGGGATTCACCCCTCCACTTT. Translating it yields CASSRARDSPLHF.

This rearrangement joins TRBV9 to TRBJ2-7; possibly TRBD2 for D (5 bases). The CDR3 sequence is 15 residues long. Per germline, CDR1 SGDLS and CDR2 YYNGEE. The V gene lost 0 bases and the J gene lost 3 bases, with 13 bases spanning the gap. For the CDR3, the DNA is TGTGCCAGCAGCGTAGCTACTACCGGGGACTACGAGCAGTACTTC. Translating gives CASSVATTGDYEQYF.

CDR3 in amino acids: CASSLIGTEGSPLHF. The CDR3 nucleotides are TGTGCCAGCAGCTTAATTGGTACAGAAGGTTCACCCCTCCACTTT. The chain is built from TRBV7-9 and TRBJ1-6; D not resolved. Trimming took 2 bases from V and 9 from J, leaving 14 bases between them. The CDR3 is 15 residues long. Germline loops: CDR1 SEHNR, CDR2 FQNEAQ (reference sequence).

This chain links TRBV30 with TRBJ1-5; D not resolved. CDR1 GTSNPN and CDR2 SVGIG come from the germline V gene (reference sequence). The length of the CDR3 is 12 residues. Trimming pared 1 base from V and 9 bases from J, leaving 10 bases between. The CDR3 bases are TGTGCCTGGAGTGCGCAGACTGGGCCCCAGCATTTT. Its protein is CAWSAQTGPQHF.

This clone has just one count. This chain connects TRBV27 to TRBJ2-7, with 10 bases identical to TRBD2. Germline-derived CDR1 and CDR2 are MNHEY and SMNVEV (reference sequence). V shed 3 bases and J 3 bases; nucleotides not matched to a gene: 8. This CDR3 is built from 16 residues. CDR3 in DNA: TGTGCCAGCAGTTTTGCGGCTAGCGGGAGTTTCTACGAGCAGTACTTC. Amino acids: CASSFAASGSFYEQYF.

The rearrangement uses TRBV28 and TRBJ1-2; D uncertain. This CDR3 has 13 residues. Trimming shortened V by 1 base and J by 7 bases, and 10 bases separated the two germline ends. Germline CDR1 is MDHEN and CDR2 is SYDVKM. The CDR3 protein is CASSLSAHLGYTF. The CDR3 DNA reads TGTGCCAGCAGTTTATCTGCACATCTTGGCTACACCTTC.

This chain uses TRBV27 with TRBJ2-2; tentatively, D is TRBD2 (6 bases). This CDR3 contains 15 residues. CDR1 is MNHEY and CDR2 is SMNVEV in the germline V gene (reference sequence). V was shortened by 2 bases and J by 7 bases, with 14 bases between the two germline ends. CDR3 in DNA: TGTGCCAGCAGTTTAATGGGGGAGGTGCGCGGGGAGCTGTTTTTT. Amino acid sequence: CASSLMGEVRGELFF.

The J gene is TRBJ1-4, the V gene TRBV28; maybe TRBD1 (5 bases). Germline lookup yields CDR1 MDHEN and CDR2 SYDVKM. There are 16 residues in the CDR3. Trimming stripped 2 bases from V and 8 bases from J, with 18 bases between. The CDR3 DNA is TGTGCCAGCAGTTTAGGGGGGTTAACGGGATTCGAAAAACTGTTTTTT. Amino acids: CASSLGGLTGFEKLFF. The variable domain in full, completed from reference TRBV28 and TRBJ1-4, reads DVKVTQSSRYLVKRTGEKVFLECVQDMDHENMFWYRQDPGLGLRLIYFSYDVKMKEKGDIPEGYSVSREKKERFSLILESASTNQTSMYLCASSLGGLTGFEKLFFGSGTQLSVL.

V is TRBV5-4 and J is TRBJ2-2, with a tentative D call TRBD2 (5 bases). V lost 3 bases and J lost 2, with 11 bases in between. The CDR3 runs to 15 residues. Germline V gives CDR1 SGHNT, CDR2 YYREEE (reference sequence). CDR3 bases: TGTGCCAGCAGCTCCCCTAGCAGAAACACCGGGGAGCTGTTTTTT. Its protein product is CASSSPSRNTGELFF.

V usage is TRBV27 and J usage is TRBJ2-7; 7 bases align to TRBD1. J was trimmed by 7 bases and V by 4 bases; bases with no gene match: 7. Germline CDR1 MNHEY, CDR2 SMNVEV (reference sequence). The CDR3 covers 13 residues. The CDR3 DNA is TGTGCCAGCAGTTCCCTGACAGGGATTGAGCAGTACTTC. Protein sequence: CASSSLTGIEQYF.

In this sample, this clone turned up once. The chain links TRBV6-6 to TRBJ1-1; possibly TRBD1 for D (5 bases). The germline V gene has CDR1 MNHNY and CDR2 SVGAGI (reference sequence). CDR3 length equals 15 residues. Trimming removed 2 bases from V and 5 bases from J, with 15 bases in between. CDR3 protein: CASSYEGSGGTEAFF. In nucleotides, the CDR3 is TGTGCCAGCAGTTACGAGGGGTCTGGAGGGACTGAAGCTTTCTTT.

The table lists this clone with a count of one. V usage is TRBV5-1 and J usage is TRBJ1-6, with D uncertain. Germline CDR1 and CDR2: SGHRS and YFSETQ. CDR3 length equals 15 residues. The V end was cut by 1 base, the J end by 10 bases, with 15 bases between. The CDR3 spells CASSLSSAGGSPLHF. The CDR3 coding sequence is TGCGCCAGCAGCTTGTCATCAGCAGGCGGGTCACCCCTCCACTTT.